This T cell receptor (beta chain) is from a study of cytomegalovirus exposure and HLA in healthy donors (dated 2017 in TCRdb). About the full investigation: An earlier analysis of roughly 500 of the donors reported roughly 300 Gb of sequence data and around 100 million unique TCR beta sequences obtained from 150 million to 200 million T cells. The study used immunosequencing to profile the T cell repertoires of more than 650 subjects and linked those repertoires to cytomegalovirus serostatus. To decide whether each TCR beta V gene segment behaved as functional or pseudogenic, an earlier analysis of over 500 of the donors relied on high-throughput TCR beta sequencing. Every repertoire in the discovery cohort had been generated on one and the same sequencing platform. A later analysis re-analyzed previously published TCR beta repertoires from about 600 donors and added high-resolution HLA genotyping to study TCR occurrence patterns. Across some 400 genotyped donors of the cohort, an average of about 220,000 unique TCR beta nucleotide sequences per donor were sequenced, and about a sixth of those sequences were non-productive. A later genetic analysis took genome-wide SNP genotypes for about three fifths of the roughly 700 donors and used that subset as a discovery cohort. HLA typing covered class I and class II loci at four-digit resolution. Typing coverage differed by locus: A, B, C, DRB1 and DQB1 were typed in roughly 620-630 donors, DQA1 in approximately 520, DPA1 in approximately 610, and DPB1 in 450 to 490. Roughly five DR-DQ haplotypes were treated as single units for association and clustering because of strong linkage in the cohort. Among the roughly 400 genotyped donors, approximately 81% belonged to the genetic ancestry cluster associated with self-reported Caucasian donors. A separate validation cohort of approximately 120 different subjects was used in addition to the approximately 610-subject first cohort. An early release that covered several hundred HLA-typed donors contained approximately 300 gigabases of sequencing data and about 84 million unique TCR sequences. Donor age, sex, ethnicity and CMV serostatus were compiled together with the repertoire data. The study aimed to test whether signatures of past pathogen exposure could be identified by cataloging public T cell receptors. The study combined high-throughput TCR immunosequencing, statistical association of individual TCRs with disease status, and machine learning to predict cytomegalovirus infection status. In the later analysis, no new phenotypic data were used to find candidate immune exposures; instead, reliance was placed on TCR beta sequences and their occurrence across donors.

What the study reported, not specific to this receptor: In a later genetic analysis, fewer N-insertions in productive TCRs were reported among donors in an Asian-associated ancestry cluster than the roughly 700-donor mean. For the cohort, immune exposure information was limited to CMV serostatus. In a later analysis, HLA-associated TCR beta chains showed more clonal expansion and lower generation probabilities than non-associated chains that were equally common. In vitro tests confirmed that a few of the cytomegalovirus-associated TCR beta chains recognize cytomegalovirus antigens. At a false discovery rate of 0.05, a later analysis linked 16,000 or so TCR beta sequences to specific HLA alleles. In an earlier analysis of some 550 of the donors, most TCR beta V segments were observed in productive rearrangements about 87% or about 30% of the time, broadly matching IMGT annotations. Only TCR beta chains were sequenced in this cohort, and the absence of alpha or paired-chain data limited detectable features. In a later genetic analysis, a missense DCLRE1C variant was associated with V-gene and J-gene trimming of TCR beta chains, and the association was replicated in an independent cohort. Correlated functional status among segregating V segments might be attributable to linkage disequilibrium, but an unknown experimental factor could not be ruled out. A group of highly shared sequence variants was considered likely to be a technical artifact of the sequencing pipeline. According to the authors, the approach could potentially be generalized to other disease states and immunological phenotypes. A further reported finding was that TCR beta sequences accurately predicted the HLA-A and HLA-B alleles for most subjects in the first cohort. In a later analysis, the rate of TCR association differed among HLA loci, with DRB1 alleles having the most associated TCRs and HLA-C alleles having the fewest. The 87-base-pair reads could not distinguish some IMGT-functional V segments, including TRBV6-2 and TRBV6-3, so those segments were excluded. In a later analysis, most CMV-associated TCR beta chains were found to appear HLA-restricted, with HLA associations seemingly driven largely by CMV exposure. A total of fewer than 200 TCR beta chains were listed by the study as associated with cytomegalovirus. Most TCR sequences were seen in very few donors, while some public TCRs were found in many individuals. Strong co-occurrence of HLA alleles, especially DR and DQ, made assigning TCR associations to individual alleles difficult. HLA typing was unavailable for some donors at each locus, so association tests used only the typed subset. Sequencing depth was assumed to be roughly uniform across donors in the presence/absence analyses, though that assumption may not hold. The earlier analysis of almost 600 of the donors excluded roughly 16 rarely observed V segments, including chromosome 9 orphons, because counts were too low. A later analysis reported that several top co-occurrence clusters appeared linked to parvovirus B19, influenza, CMV and Epstein-Barr virus. In both the original and validation cohorts, the classifier was reported to diagnose cytomegalovirus status with high specificity and sensitivity.

Library method: the immunoSEQ multiplex PCR assay. For the multiplex PCR, a mixture combining 60 forward primers for TCR Vbeta segments and 13 reverse primers for TCR Jbeta segments was used. The CDR3 region of rearranged TCR beta genes was amplified from genomic DNA with a multiplex PCR assay. On the Illumina HiSeq System, the amplified TCR beta libraries were sequenced as 87-base-pair reads. On the authors' methods: In a later analysis, tens of millions of unique TCR beta chains were counted across the approximately 640 repertoires, and some 10 million of these chains were shared by at least two donors. Raw reads were error-corrected and collapsed into unique sequences by a nearest-neighbor algorithm in which closely related sequences were merged to remove PCR and sequencing errors. CDR3 sequences were aligned to IMGT reference sequences to assign V, D and J gene segments. For a sequence to be retained, at least a six-nucleotide match to both a V gene segment and a J gene segment was required. Rearrangements were called productive when the CDR3 lacked stop codons and stayed in frame with V and J; all others were non-productive. CDR3 was defined by IMGT convention, running from the second conserved V-encoded cysteine to the conserved J-encoded phenylalanine. In an earlier analysis of more than 550 of the donors, sequences lacking an unambiguous match to a single V gene segment were excluded. In an earlier analysis of approximately 590 of the donors, V segments were called functional above 56.7% productive rearrangements and were called segregating when the between-donor standard deviation exceeded 5%. To diagnose cytomegalovirus status from the catalog of TCR beta chain sequences, a statistical classification framework was built. V and J gene assignment, in a later analysis, came from comparing TCR nucleotide sequences with IMGT/GENE-DB human TR gene sequences. The TCRdist pipeline was used in a later analysis to assign CDR3 sequences and most-parsimonious VDJ recombination scenarios. In a later analysis, every TCR beta chain was defined by the combination of its CDR3 amino acid sequence and its V-gene family, and reads without a unique V-gene family were dropped. To address suspected cross-contamination and a sequencing artifact, a later analysis removed several hundred highly shared, low-generation-probability nucleotide sequences. For each public chain, a later analysis derived a clonal expansion index from normalized ranks of inferred template counts within each repertoire. In a later analysis, generation probabilities were computed with a VDJ recombination model fitted to out-of-frame rearrangements, and the resulting probabilities were checked against IGoR. In a later analysis, TCR-TCR, TCR-HLA and TCR-CMV co-occurrence was scored with hypergeometric tests, and a repertoire-size bias correction was applied to TCR pairs. To estimate false discovery rates, a later analysis permuted the HLA or CMV assignments 20 times. In a later analysis, co-occurring TCRs were grouped using DBSCAN, with TCRdist sequence similarity added in when clustering inside HLA-allele-positive subsets. Repertoires with fewer than 30,000 or more than 120,000 public chains, plus five repertoires with anomalous nucleotide sharing, were excluded from co-occurrence clustering. The clones in this table, taken by TCRdb from immuneACCESS, are in-frame only. Not every clone is retained; where verified, under half of the shortfall comes from an unresolved V gene, and the cause of the rest is unknown. V and J calls and clone size come straight from that table; D and trimming were deduced from the DNA. This sample has approximately 130,000 clones in its table, and 70% to 85% of those were observed once. The ten most abundant clones make up under 3% of the sample.

CDR1 and CDR2 are read off the germline V gene as MNHNS and SASEGT. Spanning cysteine to phenylalanine, the CDR3 consists of 15 amino acids. CDR3 DNA is the only sequence kept; it has 45 bases, read in frame from the first base. V ends up 1 base short and J 7 bases short, with an unmatched junction base count of 1. The cohort consisted of hundreds of healthy bone marrow donors. Cohort members were all nominally healthy when sampled, although unrecorded immune exposures were likely present. The donor tested CMV seronegative, placing the donor among the 350 or so seronegative members of the cohort. Every donor gave a peripheral blood sample, and the peripheral blood mononuclear cells from that sample were used for TCR beta sequencing. Genomic DNA was extracted from the blood cell samples with the Qiagen DNeasy Blood Extraction Kit. There are a few counts of this clone. Its specific antigen is unknown. Within one base of it there is no much larger clone, and no base qualities were kept.

This receptor was obtained from a boy between 2 and 10 years old in good health and CMV-seronegative. The sequence links TRBV6-1 to TRBJ2-2; 12 of the junction bases match TRBD2. The specimen was PBMCs. CDR3 sequence: CASSEETSGSGELFF. The sequenced DNA: TGTGCCAGCAGTGAAGAGACTAGCGGGAGCGGGGAGCTGTTTTTT.